This T cell receptor beta chain appears in the sequencing data of a study of memory CD4+ T cells and cytomegalovirus serostatus. Study-wide context: Of the healthy Belgian adults, several were CMV seropositive and 20 to 30 seronegative.

Single viable CD3+CD4+CD8-CD45RO+ cells were sorted as the memory CD4+ T cells. Positive selection with CD4 microbeads enriched total CD4+ T cells. Authors' methods: After removing out-of-frame reads, over 2 million distinct TCRbeta sequences remained. Measured with immunoSEQ multiplex PCR; TCRdb has only the in-frame clones, and not every one. V and J calls and clone size come straight from that table; D and trimming were deduced from the DNA. This table has 40,000 to 45,000 clones, roughly 77% appearing once. The CDR3 sequence is 15 residues long. Germline V gene lookup returns CDR1 SGHAT and CDR2 FQNNGV. V lost 1 base to trimming and J lost 0 bases, with 7 bases between them.

The rearrangement uses TRBV11-2 and TRBJ1-5; no clear D. This TCR came from an adult in good health and CMV-seronegative. Sequencing was carried out using memory CD4+ T cells from blood. The CDR3 is CASSLAPDSNQPQHF. In DNA form, the CDR3 reads TGTGCCAGCAGCTTAGCCCCAGATAGCAATCAGCCCCAGCATTTT.